The text below deals with one T cell receptor (beta chain). The target antigen is unknown. Since a much larger clone is just one base distant, this may be a read error. Because it lacks the conserved phenylalanine or tryptophan at the end, this CDR3 is likely a read error. The data stem from a study of human T cells and chemical hapten exposure. Sample time point: pre-sensitization, week 0. The treatment denotes: therapeutic diphenylcyclopropenone sensitization with weekly scalp DPC. The CDR3 consists of 14 residues. V lost 3 bases to trimming and J lost 4 bases, with 12 bases between them. Each CDR3 protein gets one entry after TCRdb re-called the RACE reads with MiXCR. The sample holds about 68,000 distinct CDR3 sequences; around 9.9% are singletons and the top ten take over 4%. Study-level findings and limits: Sensitizing with DPC caused no change in TCRs above 1 in 1000 frequency. In comparison with controls, expanded TCRs gave rise to a significantly larger number of large CDR3 similarity clusters.

J is TRBJ1-2 and V is TRBV12-3 or TRBV12-4; a weak D match, TRBD1 (5 bases). The clonotype originates from a woman aged 45-59 years with alopecia areata. Some clones in this sample may be carry-over from other donors' samples. This specimen was whole blood, taken in connection with sensitization to the hapten diphenylcyclopropenone (DPC). This chain's CDR3 is CASSLGGSPYGYTY. Here the CDR3 DNA reads TGTGCCAGCAGTTTGGGGGGGAGCCCCTATGGCTACACCTAC.